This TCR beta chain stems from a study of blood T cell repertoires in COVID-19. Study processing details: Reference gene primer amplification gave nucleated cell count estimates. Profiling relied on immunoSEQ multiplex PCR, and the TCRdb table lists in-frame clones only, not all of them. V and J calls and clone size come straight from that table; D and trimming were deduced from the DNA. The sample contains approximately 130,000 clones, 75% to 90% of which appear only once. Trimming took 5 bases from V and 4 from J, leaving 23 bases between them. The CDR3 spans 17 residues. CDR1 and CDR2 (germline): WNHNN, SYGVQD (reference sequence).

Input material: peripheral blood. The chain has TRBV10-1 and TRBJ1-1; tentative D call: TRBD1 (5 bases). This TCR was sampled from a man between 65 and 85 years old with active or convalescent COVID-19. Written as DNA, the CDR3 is TGCGCCAGCAGTAACCATACGACCCAAGGGGTTTGCACTGAAGCTTTCTTT. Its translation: CASSNHTTQGVCTEAFF.